This is a list of T cell receptor beta chains from one sample in a study of shared clonotypes between healthy human individuals. Profiled with immunoSEQ multiplex PCR; TCRdb holds only in-frame clones, not every one. Of roughly 2.2 million clones listed, 80% to 95% are singletons. The sequenced material came from naive CD4+ T cells from PBMCs. These receptors originate from a man aged 18 to 30 in good health. Some clones in this sample may be carry-over from other donors' samples. Both conserved end residues are part of each CDR3. Each record gives: D gene, J gene, V gene, clone size, CDR3 protein, CDR3 DNA. A D gene is named only where the DNA matches it firmly. Size is omitted from some rows. Given values are once, few, many or a class for expanded clones.

>TRBD1|TRBJ2-4|TRBV9|.
CASSATGGSVIQYF
TGTGCCAGCAGCGCGACAGGGGGCTCGGTCATTCAGTACTTC
>.|TRBJ2-2|TRBV28|.
CASRTEGVNTGELFF
TGTGCCAGCAGGACGGAGGGGGTGAACACCGGGGAGCTGTTTTTT
>.|TRBJ1-1|TRBV28|.
CASSLFRVGDTEAFF
TGTGCCAGCAGTTTATTCAGGGTAGGGGACACTGAAGCTTTCTTT
>.|TRBJ2-2|TRBV5-1|.
CASSLKGVTNTGELFF
TGCGCCAGCAGCTTGAAAGGGGTTACGAACACCGGGGAGCTGTTTTTT
>.|TRBJ1-2|TRBV27|.
CASSQDGYYGYTF
TGTGCCAGCAGTCAAGACGGATACTATGGCTACACCTTC
>.|TRBJ2-7|TRBV7-2|.
CASSLLKYEQYF
TGTGCCAGCAGCCTCCTCAAGTACGAGCAGTACTTC
>TRBD2|TRBJ2-5|TRBV29-1|.
CSVAAASGGQETQYF
TGCAGCGTGGCTGCGGCTAGCGGGGGACAAGAGACCCAGTACTTC
>.|TRBJ1-1|TRBV28|.
CASRGHLEAFF
TGTGCCAGTCGGGGGCACTTGGAAGCTTTCTTT
>.|TRBJ2-5|TRBV7-9|.
CASSLEGQPQETQYF
TGTGCCAGCAGCTTGGAGGGACAACCCCAAGAGACCCAGTACTTC
>.|TRBJ2-3|TRBV2|once
CASSKGYTDTQYF
TGTGCCAGCAGCAAGGGGTATACAGATACGCAGTATTTT
>TRBD1|TRBJ1-1|TRBV7-3|.
CASSSTGQGATAFF
TGTGCCAGCAGCTCTACGGGACAGGGGGCGACGGCTTTCTTT
>TRBD1|TRBJ2-2|TRBV6-6|.
CASSGGQGATGELFF
TGTGCCAGCAGCGGGGGACAGGGGGCCACCGGGGAGCTGTTTTTT
>TRBD2|TRBJ2-7|TRBV7-2|.
CASSLRQGLGGRAYEQYF
TGTGCCAGCAGCTTACGGCAGGGTCTAGGCGGGAGGGCCTACGAGCAGTACTTC
>.|TRBJ2-5|TRBV6-5|.
CASSGPGFQETQYF
TGTGCCAGCAGTGGTCCGGGATTCCAAGAGACCCAGTACTTC
>.|TRBJ1-4|TRBV25-1|.
CASSEPGLEKLFF
TGTGCCAGCAGTGAACCCGGACTCGAAAAACTGTTTTTT
>.|TRBJ1-5|TRBV7-9|.
CASSVSQGDQPQHF
TGTGCCAGCAGCGTGAGTCAAGGGGATCAGCCCCAGCATTTT
>.|TRBJ2-7|TRBV29-1|.
CRPDRSHCTSLAGLDYEQYF
TGCAGACCCGACAGGTCCCACTGTACTAGCCTTGCGGGACTCGACTACGAGCAGTACTTC
>.|TRBJ2-7|TRBV20-1|.
CSAAHSYEQYF
TGCAGTGCTGCGCACTCCTACGAGCAGTACTTC
>.|TRBJ1-5|TRBV30|once
CAWSVQPQGTGGNQPQHF
TGTGCCTGGAGTGTACAGCCCCAGGGGACGGGTGGCAATCAGCCCCAGCATTTT
>.|TRBJ1-3|TRBV4-3|once
CASSQVRQAYSSGNTIYF
TGCGCCAGCAGCCAAGTCAGACAGGCCTACAGCTCTGGAAACACCATATATTTT
>.|TRBJ2-2|TRBV4-3|once
CASSQDGTANTGELFF
TGCGCCAGCAGCCAAGACGGGACGGCGAACACCGGGGAGCTGTTTTTT
>.|TRBJ2-2|TRBV9|.
CASSVQAARGTGELFF
TGTGCCAGCAGCGTTCAGGCGGCAAGGGGGACCGGGGAGCTGTTTTTT
>.|TRBJ1-2|TRBV28|.
CASSLSNRINGYTF
TGTGCCAGCAGTTTATCCAACAGGATAAATGGCTACACCTTC
>.|TRBJ2-1|TRBV28|.
CASRTLGPSYNEQFF
TGTGCCAGCAGAACCCTGGGGCCGTCATATAATGAGCAGTTCTTC
>.|TRBJ2-1|TRBV9|.
CASSVDLYNEQFF
TGTGCCAGCAGCGTCGACCTTTACAATGAGCAGTTCTTC
>.|TRBJ2-7|TRBV10-1|few
CASSESTGQSQQYF
TGCGCCAGCAGTGAGTCGACGGGGCAATCTCAGCAGTACTTC
>.|TRBJ1-5|TRBV7-8|.
CASSFGRGQQPQHF
TGTGCCAGCAGCTTTGGGAGGGGCCAACAGCCCCAGCATTTT
>.|TRBJ1-5|TRBV18|.
CASSRGGFSNQPQHF
TGTGCCAGCTCACGGGGGGGCTTTAGCAATCAGCCCCAGCATTTT
>TRBD2|TRBJ2-7|TRBV7-8|.
CASSVGHSGRIVHEQYF
TGTGCCAGCAGCGTTGGCCATAGCGGGAGAATCGTCCACGAGCAGTACTTC
>.|TRBJ2-5|TRBV6-5|.
CASTRASDLQTQYF
TGTGCCAGCACGAGAGCTAGCGATCTTCAGACCCAGTACTTC
>.|TRBJ1-2|TRBV5-8|.
CASSLERGGARQDGYTF
TGTGCCAGCAGCTTAGAACGAGGGGGGGCGCGTCAAGATGGCTACACCTTC
>.|TRBJ2-7|TRBV11-3|.
CASSLRTGTNEQYF
TGTGCCAGCAGCTTACGAACAGGGACTAACGAGCAGTACTTC
>TRBD1|TRBJ2-7|TRBV6-5|.
CASSDPTGTYEQYF
TGTGCCAGCAGCGACCCGACAGGGACCTACGAGCAGTACTTC
>.|TRBJ1-1|TRBV15|.
CATSVQGRGGTEAFF
TGTGCCACCAGCGTACAGGGCAGGGGTGGCACTGAAGCTTTCTTT
>TRBD2|TRBJ2-7|TRBV27|.
CASRLAGVPYEQYF
TGTGCCAGCAGACTAGCGGGAGTGCCCTACGAGCAGTACTTC
>TRBD2|TRBJ2-7|TRBV27|.
CASGTTSVAYEQYF
TGTGCCAGCGGGACGACTAGCGTCGCTTACGAGCAGTACTTC
>.|TRBJ2-1|TRBV11-3|.
CASSLRGNPNEQFF
TGTGCCAGCAGCTTAAGAGGGAATCCCAATGAGCAGTTCTTC
>TRBD2|TRBJ2-7|TRBV30|.
CAWAAGGPYEQYF
TGTGCCTGGGCTGCGGGGGGGCCCTACGAGCAGTACTTC
>.|TRBJ2-7|TRBV4-1|once
CASRATGSYEQYF
TGCGCCAGCAGAGCGACAGGATCCTACGAGCAGTACTTC
>TRBD1|TRBJ1-5|TRBV6-1|.
CASSDRQGTHQPQHF
TGTGCCAGCAGTGACCGACAGGGGACCCATCAGCCCCAGCATTTT
>TRBD2|TRBJ2-7|TRBV10-2|once
CASSGLAGSYEQYF
TGCGCCAGCAGTGGCCTAGCGGGCTCCTACGAGCAGTACTTC
>.|TRBJ1-5|TRBV15|.
CATSRGGRTVNQPQHF
TGTGCCACCAGCAGGGGGGGCCGGACGGTCAATCAGCCCCAGCATTTT